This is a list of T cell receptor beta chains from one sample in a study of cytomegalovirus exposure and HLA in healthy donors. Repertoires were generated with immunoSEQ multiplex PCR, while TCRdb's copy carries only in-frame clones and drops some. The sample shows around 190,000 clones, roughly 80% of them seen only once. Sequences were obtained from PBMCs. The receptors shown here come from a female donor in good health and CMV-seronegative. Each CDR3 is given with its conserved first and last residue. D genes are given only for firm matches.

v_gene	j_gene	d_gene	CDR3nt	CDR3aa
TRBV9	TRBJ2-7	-	TGTGCCAGCAGCGTGGCCCCCGACAACTACGAGCAGTACTTC	CASSVAPDNYEQYF
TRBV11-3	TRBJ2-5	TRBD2	TGTGCCAGCAGCTTAGCGGGGGGGGTCAAAGAGACCCAGTACTTC	CASSLAGGVKETQYF
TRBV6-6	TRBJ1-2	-	TGTGCCAGCAGTTACACGGGATCCTATGGCTACACCTTC	CASSYTGSYGYTF
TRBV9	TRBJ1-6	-	TGTGCCAGCAGCGTAGGGGGAGACGACCTCCACTTT	CASSVGGDDLHF
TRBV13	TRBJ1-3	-	TGTGCCAGCAGCTTGACTGACTCCTCTGGAAACACCATATATTTT	CASSLTDSSGNTIYF
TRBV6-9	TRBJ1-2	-	TGTGCCAGCAGTTATTGTTGGGAGGATTACACCTTC	CASSYCWEDYTF
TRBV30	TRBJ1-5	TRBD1	TGTGCCTGGAGGGGACAGGGGGATCAGCCCCAGCATTTT	CAWRGQGDQPQHF
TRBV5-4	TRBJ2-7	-	TGTGCCAGCAGCTTGTTCGAGACAACGAACGAGCAGTACTTC	CASSLFETTNEQYF
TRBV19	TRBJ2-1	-	TGTGCCAGTACCGCGGACAGAGCCCGAGGGAATGAGCAGTTCTTC	CASTADRARGNEQFF
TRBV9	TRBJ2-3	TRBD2	TGTGCCAGCAGCGTAGATCAGGCGGGAGCCCCAGATACGCAGTATTTT	CASSVDQAGAPDTQYF